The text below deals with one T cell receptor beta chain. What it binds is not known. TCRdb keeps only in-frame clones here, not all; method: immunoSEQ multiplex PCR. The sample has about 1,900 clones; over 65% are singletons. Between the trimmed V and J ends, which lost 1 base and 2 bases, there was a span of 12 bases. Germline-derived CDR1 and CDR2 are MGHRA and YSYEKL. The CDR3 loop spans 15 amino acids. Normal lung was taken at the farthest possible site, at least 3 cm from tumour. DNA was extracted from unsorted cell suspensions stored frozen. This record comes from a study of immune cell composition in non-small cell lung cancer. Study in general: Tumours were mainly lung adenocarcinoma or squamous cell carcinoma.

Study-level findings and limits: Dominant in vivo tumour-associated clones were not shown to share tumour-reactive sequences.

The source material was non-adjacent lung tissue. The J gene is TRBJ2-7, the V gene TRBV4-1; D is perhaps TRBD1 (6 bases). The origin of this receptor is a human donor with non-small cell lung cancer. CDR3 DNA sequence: TGCGCCAGCAGCCAAGGGATGGACAGAGCCTACGAGCAGTACTTC. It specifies CASSQGMDRAYEQYF.